Following are 30 T cell receptor beta chains from one sample sequenced in a study of blood T cell repertoires in COVID-19. TCRdb keeps only in-frame clones here, not all; method: immunoSEQ multiplex PCR. The sample records fewer than 400,000 clones, 85% being singletons. The sequencing input was PBMCs or T cells enriched from blood (not recorded which). The receptors here all came from a woman aged 30 to 39 who had been exposed to COVID-19.

The chain uses TRBV6-5 and TRBJ1-5; D gene unclear. With 5 bases removed from V and 1 base from J, the gap between germline ends came to 6 bases. Germline V lookup: CDR1 MNHEY, CDR2 SVGAGI. This CDR3 comprises 13 residues. The chain's CDR3 is CASSPGSNQPQHF. In nucleotides, the CDR3 is TGTGCCAGCAGTCCGGGGAGCAATCAGCCCCAGCATTTT.

The chain is built from TRBV4-3 and TRBJ2-3; TRBD2 agrees at 7 bases. J lost 2 bases, V lost 1 base, and 3 bases had no gene match. CDR3 length: 15 residues. Germline CDR1 and CDR2: LGHNA and YSLEER. The CDR3 sequence is CASSQAGGSTDTQYF. Written as DNA, the CDR3 is TGCGCCAGCAGCCAAGCGGGGGGATCCACAGATACGCAGTATTTT.

The V gene is TRBV28, the J gene TRBJ2-3; 8 bases line up with TRBD1. The CDR3 covers 17 residues. V lost 1 base to trimming and J lost 1 base; unmatched junction nucleotides: 7. CDR1 MDHEN and CDR2 SYDVKM come from the germline V gene. The CDR3 region has the DNA TGTGCCAGCAGTTTATCTGGACAGGGCGAGGGCACAGATACGCAGTATTTT. This translates into CASSLSGQGEGTDTQYF.

The V gene is TRBV11-2, the J gene TRBJ1-4; 8 bases line up with TRBD1. Germline values: CDR1 SGHAT, CDR2 FQNNGV. The V gene end was trimmed by 5 bases and the J gene end by 5 bases; junction bases not matched to a gene: 7. CDR3 length equals 15 residues. The CDR3 nucleotides read TGTGCCAGCAGCCTAACGGACAGGGTAAATGAAAAACTGTTTTTT. This sequence encodes CASSLTDRVNEKLFF.

CDR3 residues: CASSLRRGRDTF. The CDR3 DNA follows: TGTGCCAGCAGCCTAAGAAGGGGAAGGGACACCTTC. This chain uses TRBV14 with TRBJ1-2, with a possible D match to TRBD1 (5 bases). Germline V CDR1 and CDR2: SGHDN, FVKESK. The CDR3 has 12 residues. Trimming cost V 4 bases and J 12 bases, with 15 bases left between them.

This sequence joins TRBV24-1 and TRBJ2-7, with D possibly being TRBD1 (5 bases). This CDR3 is built from 16 residues. V was cut by 3 bases and J by 2 bases, with 16 bases left in between. Germline assignment: CDR1 KGHDR and CDR2 SFDVKD. As DNA, the CDR3 is TGTGCCACCAGTGATCCGCACTCAAAGGGGACCTACGAGCAGTACTTC. This gives the protein CATSDPHSKGTYEQYF.

CDR3 bases: TGTGCCAGCAGCCCCCAGGGGGCATCCCACAATGAGCAGTTCTTC. It encodes CASSPQGASHNEQFF. This rearrangement joins TRBV7-3 to TRBJ2-1; 8 bases are a match to TRBD1. The germline V gene encodes CDR1 SGHTA and CDR2 FQGTGA. The CDR3 consists of 15 residues. V was pared by 5 bases and J by 5 bases, with 8 bases of the junction left unmatched.

V gene TRBV28 combines with J gene TRBJ2-2; D is unclear. Germline-derived CDR1 and CDR2 are MDHEN and SYDVKM. V lost 5 bases and J 4 bases, leaving 5 bases between the germline ends. The CDR3 has 12 residues. CDR3 amino acids: CASSDFTGELFF. The CDR3 region has the DNA TGTGCCAGCAGTGACTTCACCGGGGAGCTGTTTTTT.

CDR3 protein: CASSLKWAAEAFF. As DNA, the CDR3 is TGTGCCAGCAGCTTAAAGTGGGCTGCTGAAGCTTTCTTT. The chain joins TRBV7-3 to TRBJ1-1; D unresolved. The CDR3 runs to 13 residues. Trimming cost V 1 base and J 6 bases, with 9 bases left between them. CDR1 and CDR2 from the germline V gene are SGHTA and FQGTGA. Complete variable domain (other parts from reference TRBV7-3 and TRBJ1-1): GAGVSQTPSNKVTEKGKYVELRCDPISGHTALYWYRQSLGQGPEFLIYFQGTGAADDSGLPNDRFFAVRPEGSVSTLKIQRTERGDSAVYLCASSLKWAAEAFFGQGTRLTVV.

This clone was observed once. The chain is built from TRBV28 and TRBJ2-7, with 7 bases identical to TRBD1. V was clipped by 11 bases and J by 0 bases; unmatched bases: 7. Germline V lookup: CDR1 MDHEN, CDR2 SYDVKM. This CDR3 is 13 amino acids long. The chain's CDR3 is CAYSGDSSYEQYF. The DNA of the CDR3 is TGTGCCTACTCTGGGGACAGCTCCTACGAGCAGTACTTC.

The genes are TRBV6-5 and TRBJ2-7, with 7 bases matching TRBD2. Germline CDR1 reads MNHEY; CDR2 reads SVGAGI. V shed 5 bases and J 3 bases; nucleotides not matched to a gene: 7. The CDR3 spans 14 residues. In nucleotides, the CDR3 is TGTGCCAGCAGTCTGAGGCTAGCGGACTACGAGCAGTACTTC. It translates to CASSLRLADYEQYF.

This chain connects TRBV4-2 to TRBJ2-5, with 13 bases matching TRBD2. V shed 0 bases and J 4 bases; nucleotides not matched to a gene: 5. This CDR3 is built from 17 residues. Looked up from germline, CDR1 is LGHNA and CDR2 is YNFKEQ. The CDR3 nucleotides are TGTGCCAGCAGCCAAGATAGGGGACTAGCGGGGCGAGAGACCCAGTACTTC. It yields the protein CASSQDRGLAGRETQYF.

The V gene is TRBV28, the J gene TRBJ1-5, with D perhaps matching TRBD1 (5 bases). Trimming shortened V by 1 base and J by 6 bases, and 10 bases separated the two germline ends. Germline V gene sequence: CDR1 MDHEN, CDR2 SYDVKM. CDR3 length equals 14 residues. CDR3 in amino acids: CASSLFGGAQPQHF. The CDR3 nucleotides are TGTGCCAGCAGTTTATTCGGCGGGGCTCAGCCCCAGCATTTT. The full variable domain, rest sourced from reference TRBV28 and TRBJ1-5, is DVKVTQSSRYLVKRTGEKVFLECVQDMDHENMFWYRQDPGLGLRLIYFSYDVKMKEKGDIPEGYSVSREKKERFSLILESASTNQTSMYLCASSLFGGAQPQHFGDGTRLSIL.

CDR3 nucleotide sequence: TGCGCCAGCAGCTTGGCCCCAGCGTCGGTTGATGGCTACACCTTC. This sequence encodes CASSLAPASVDGYTF. The chain is built from TRBV5-1 and TRBJ1-2; D unclear. Germline V gene lookup returns CDR1 SGHRS and CDR2 YFSETQ. This CDR3 spans 15 amino acids. The V gene lost 0 bases and the J gene lost 6 bases, with 15 bases spanning the gap.

The chain links TRBV7-9 to TRBJ1-2; 8 bases map to TRBD1. Germline CDR1 reads SEHNR; CDR2 reads FQNEAQ (reference sequence). V shed 5 bases, J shed 0 bases, and the junction held 8 bases outside the gene matches. The CDR3 is 16 residues long. CDR3 region: CASSTTGQASNYGYTF. The DNA for the CDR3 is TGTGCCAGCAGCACGACGGGACAGGCTTCTAACTATGGCTACACCTTC.

This chain joins TRBV28 and TRBJ1-4, with D possibly TRBD1 on 5 matching bases. The CDR3 runs to 14 residues. The V end was cut by 5 bases, the J end by 6 bases, with 13 bases between. The germline CDR1 and CDR2 sequences are MDHEN and SYDVKM. Written as DNA, the CDR3 is TGTGCCAGCAGTCCAGCAGGGCTGTATGAAAAACTGTTTTTT. This sequence encodes CASSPAGLYEKLFF.

The chain employs TRBV4-1 and TRBJ2-1; D possibly corresponds to TRBD1 (5 bases). This CDR3 region has 14 residues. Deletions cut 0 bases from V and 6 bases from J, with 9 bases between. Looked up from germline, CDR1 is MGHRA and CDR2 is YSYEKL. In nucleotides, the CDR3 is TGCGCCAGCAGCCAAGAAGGCAGGGCCAATGAGCAGTTCTTC. It encodes CASSQEGRANEQFF.

This clone was found once. The V call is TRBV2, the J call TRBJ1-1; 7 bases fit TRBD1. CDR1 SNHLY and CDR2 FYNNEI come from the germline V gene. The CDR3 has 15 amino acids. V was clipped by 2 bases and J by 4 bases; unmatched bases: 7. The CDR3 spells CASSESVAGGTEAFF. The DNA for the CDR3 is TGTGCCAGCAGTGAAAGTGTGGCAGGGGGCACTGAAGCTTTCTTT.

The chain has TRBV27 and TRBJ2-3, with TRBD2 matching over 7 bases. The CDR3 has 16 residues. The ends lost 2 bases at V and 4 bases at J; junction bases unmatched: 9. Germline V gene data show CDR1 as MNHEY and CDR2 as SMNVEV (reference sequence). CDR3: CASSLVSLGGADTQYF. The CDR3 DNA reads TGTGCCAGCAGTTTAGTATCGTTGGGGGGGGCAGATACGCAGTATTTT.

This clone has a handful of counts. This chain links TRBV7-9 with TRBJ2-1; 11 positions match TRBD2. The germline CDR1 and CDR2 sequences are SEHNR and FQNEAQ (reference sequence). V gave up 5 bases and J gave up 6 bases; unmatched junction bases: 9. The CDR3 runs to 16 residues. The CDR3 DNA reads as TGTGCCAGCAGCCCGCCACTAGCGGGGGCGGGCAATGAGCAGTTCTTC. Translation gives CASSPPLAGAGNEQFF.

The J gene is TRBJ2-5, the V gene TRBV10-2, with a tentative D call TRBD2 (5 bases). V lost 6 bases to trimming and J lost 9 bases, with 11 bases between them. The V gene's germline CDR1 is WSHSY and CDR2 SAAADI. CDR3 length: 11 residues. The CDR3 region has the DNA TGCGCCAGCAGCCAGGACGGGGCCCAGTACTTC. Translating gives CASSQDGAQYF.

This rearrangement joins TRBV19 to TRBJ1-3; TRBD1 is a possible D gene (5 bases). This CDR3 spans 14 amino acids. Germline V gene sequence: CDR1 LNHDA, CDR2 SQIVND (reference sequence). V dropped 4 bases and J dropped 2 bases, with 9 bases sitting between them. Here the CDR3 DNA reads TGTGCCAGTAGTACAGGGTACCCTGGAAACACCATATATTTT. The encoded protein is CASSTGYPGNTIYF.

The chain employs TRBV5-5 and TRBJ1-6; possibly TRBD1 for D (6 bases). CDR3 length equals 15 residues. The germline V gene encodes CDR1 SGHKS and CDR2 YYEKEE (reference sequence). Deletions cut 4 bases from V and 7 bases from J, with 15 bases between. The CDR3, as DNA: TGTGCCAGCAGCCCGAGCGGGGGGCGAAATTCACCCCTCCACTTT. This gives the protein CASSPSGGRNSPLHF.

V is TRBV25-1 and J is TRBJ2-5, with 7 positions matching TRBD1. Trimming removed 1 base from V and 7 bases from J; junction bases left unmatched: 9. The germline V gene has CDR1 MGHDK and CDR2 SYGVNS. The CDR3 loop spans 15 amino acids. The CDR3 protein is CASSESGAGGATQYF. CDR3 in DNA: TGTGCCAGCAGTGAATCCGGTGCAGGGGGTGCGACCCAGTACTTC.

The gene calls are TRBV27 and TRBJ2-1; 9 nucleotides line up with TRBD1. Germline V lookup: CDR1 MNHEY, CDR2 SMNVEV (reference sequence). Trimming removed 5 bases from V and 6 bases from J; junction bases left unmatched: 5. The CDR3 has 14 residues. CDR3 protein: CASSNRDRANEQFF. The CDR3 DNA is TGTGCCAGCAGTAACCGGGACAGGGCCAATGAGCAGTTCTTC.

The rearrangement links TRBV30 to TRBJ2-2, with a tentative D call TRBD2 (5 bases). The CDR3 is 14 amino acids. CDR1 GTSNPN and CDR2 SVGIG come from the germline V gene (reference sequence). Trimming took off 2 bases at V and 4 bases at J, with 11 bases between the two ends. The CDR3 DNA sequence: TGTGCCTGGAGTTATGGGAGTGGCACCGGGGAGCTGTTTTTT. It specifies CAWSYGSGTGELFF.

V is TRBV2 and J is TRBJ1-3, with D perhaps matching TRBD1 (6 bases). CDR3 length: 14 amino acids. Germline assignment: CDR1 SNHLY and CDR2 FYNNEI. Trimming stripped 7 bases from V and 3 bases from J, with 13 bases between. The CDR3: CASNPQGIGNTIYF. The DNA of the CDR3 is TGTGCCAGCAACCCCCAGGGGATTGGAAACACCATATATTTT.

In its sample, this clone was seen once. The chain carries TRBV19 and TRBJ1-6; tentatively, D is TRBD1 (5 bases). The V and J ends lost 9 bases and 7 bases respectively, with 16 bases between them. CDR1 and CDR2 (germline): LNHDA, SQIVND (reference sequence). The CDR3 runs 14 residues. The CDR3 coding sequence is TGTGCCAGCAGCGGGGGGGGATCGAATTCACCCCTCCACTTT. It translates to CASSGGGSNSPLHF.

The chain carries TRBV29-1 and TRBJ2-3, with D perhaps TRBD1 (6 bases). Trimming left V 0 bases short and J 1 base short, with 11 bases between. Germline CDR1 SQVTM, CDR2 ANQGSEA. The CDR3 is 15 amino acids. CDR3 in amino acids: CSVEDARGGTDTQYF. DNA of the CDR3: TGCAGCGTTGAAGATGCCAGGGGAGGCACAGATACGCAGTATTTT.

This rearrangement joins TRBV25-1 to TRBJ2-5; D is perhaps TRBD1 (6 bases). Germline CDR1 MGHDK, CDR2 SYGVNS. The CDR3 has 15 amino acids. Trimming pared 4 bases from V and 4 bases from J, leaving 16 bases between. The CDR3 sequence is CASSGLNRVGETQYF. CDR3 sequence (DNA): TGTGCCAGCAGTGGCCTCAACAGGGTCGGAGAGACCCAGTACTTC. Full variable domain (remainder filled in from reference TRBV25-1 and TRBJ2-5): EADIYQTPRYLVIGTGKKITLECSQTMGHDKMYWYQQDPGMELHLIHYSYGVNSTEKGDLSSESTVSRIRTEHFPLTLESARPSHTSQYLCASSGLNRVGETQYFGPGTRLLVL.